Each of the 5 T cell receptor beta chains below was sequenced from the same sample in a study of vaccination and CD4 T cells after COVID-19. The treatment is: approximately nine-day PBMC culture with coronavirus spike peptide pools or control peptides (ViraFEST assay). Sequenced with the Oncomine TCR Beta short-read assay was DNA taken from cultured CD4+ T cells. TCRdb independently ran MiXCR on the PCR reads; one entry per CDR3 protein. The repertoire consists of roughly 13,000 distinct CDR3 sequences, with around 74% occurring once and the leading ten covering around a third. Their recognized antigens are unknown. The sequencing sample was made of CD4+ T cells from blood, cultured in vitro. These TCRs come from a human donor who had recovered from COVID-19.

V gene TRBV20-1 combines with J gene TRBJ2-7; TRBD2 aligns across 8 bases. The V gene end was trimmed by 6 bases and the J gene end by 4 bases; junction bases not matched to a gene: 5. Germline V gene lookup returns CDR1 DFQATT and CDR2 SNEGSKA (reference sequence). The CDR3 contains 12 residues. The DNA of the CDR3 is TGCAGTGCAGGCCAGCGGGAGTACGAGCAGTACTTC. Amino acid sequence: CSAGQREYEQYF.

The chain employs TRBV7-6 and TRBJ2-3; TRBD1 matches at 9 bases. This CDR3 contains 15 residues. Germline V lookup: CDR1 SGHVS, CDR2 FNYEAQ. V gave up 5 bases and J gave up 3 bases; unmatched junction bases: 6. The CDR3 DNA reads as TGTGCCAGCAGCACTAGGACAGGGGCAACAGATACGCAGTATTTT. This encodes CASSTRTGATDTQYF.

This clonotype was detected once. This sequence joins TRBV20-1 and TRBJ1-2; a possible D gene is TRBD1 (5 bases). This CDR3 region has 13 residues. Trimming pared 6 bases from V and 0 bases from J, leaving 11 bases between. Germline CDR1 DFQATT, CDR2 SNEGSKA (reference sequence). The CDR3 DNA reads TGCAGTGCCCTGGGACCGACTAACTATGGCTACACCTTC. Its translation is CSALGPTNYGYTF.

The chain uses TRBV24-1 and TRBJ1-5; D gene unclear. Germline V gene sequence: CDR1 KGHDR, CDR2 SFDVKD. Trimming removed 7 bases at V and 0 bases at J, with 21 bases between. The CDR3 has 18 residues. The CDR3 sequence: CATSQPPYVVYSNQPQHF. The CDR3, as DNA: TGTGCCACCAGCCAACCCCCCTATGTCGTATATAGCAATCAGCCCCAGCATTTT.

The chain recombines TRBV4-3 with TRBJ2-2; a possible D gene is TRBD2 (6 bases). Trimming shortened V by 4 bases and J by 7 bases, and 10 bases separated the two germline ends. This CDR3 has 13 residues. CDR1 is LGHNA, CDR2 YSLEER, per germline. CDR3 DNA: TGCGCCAGCAGCCGGGGGGATGTCGGGGAGCTGTTTTTT. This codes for CASSRGDVGELFF.